Listed below are T cell receptor beta chains from one sample, sequenced in a study of blood T cell repertoires in COVID-19. This table comes from immunoSEQ multiplex PCR, and its TCRdb copy is limited to in-frame clones, with some not included. The sample lists some 260,000 clones, 70% to 85% occurring once. The sequenced sample was peripheral blood. The receptor source for this set is a woman older than 75 with active or convalescent COVID-19. CDR3s include the opening cysteine and the closing phenylalanine or tryptophan. Fields, in order: J gene, V gene, D gene, clone size, CDR3 length, CDR3 DNA, CDR3 protein. The D gene is left open where the match is weak. A clone size is listed for some rows: how often the clone was seen (once, few, many), or a class if it is expanded.

J: TRBJ2-2
V: TRBV5-1
D: .
size: .
length: 15
DNA: TGCGCCAGCAGCGGCGGGACAGCTAACACCGGGGAGCTGTTTTTT
CDR3: CASSGGTANTGELFF

J: TRBJ1-2
V: TRBV10-3
D: TRBD1
size: .
length: 14
DNA: TGTGCCATCAGTGTAGACAGGGAAAGGTATGGCTACACCTTC
CDR3: CAISVDRERYGYTF

J: TRBJ2-1
V: TRBV27
D: .
size: .
length: 17
DNA: TGTGCCAGCAGTTTAATCCCCGGCGGGGTCTCCTACAATGAGCAGTTCTTC
CDR3: CASSLIPGGVSYNEQFF

J: TRBJ2-2
V: TRBV11-3
D: .
size: .
length: 14
DNA: TGTGCCAGCAGCTTATGGAGCAACACCGGGGAGCTGTTTTTT
CDR3: CASSLWSNTGELFF

J: TRBJ1-5
V: TRBV2
D: .
size: .
length: 14
DNA: TGTGCCAGCAGCTCGGGATCCTGGAAGCAGCCCCAGCATTTT
CDR3: CASSSGSWKQPQHF

J: TRBJ1-4
V: TRBV9
D: .
size: .
length: 14
DNA: TGTGCCAGCAGCGTGGGGCAAACTAATGAAAAACTGTTTTTT
CDR3: CASSVGQTNEKLFF

J: TRBJ2-6
V: TRBV3-1/TRBV3-2
D: .
size: .
length: 15
DNA: TGTGCCAGCAGCCAATCCCCGTCTGGGGCCAACGTCCTGACTTTC
CDR3: CASSQSPSGANVLTF

J: TRBJ1-4
V: TRBV2
D: .
size: .
length: 11
DNA: TGTGCCAGCAGTGATAGGAGGATTCTGTTTTTT
CDR3: CASSDRRILFF

J: TRBJ1-3
V: TRBV2
D: .
size: once
length: 15
DNA: TGTGCCAGCAGACAGACCGGGACTCTCGTAAACACCATATATTTT
CDR3: CASRQTGTLVNTIYF

J: TRBJ2-1
V: TRBV5-5
D: .
size: .
length: 14
DNA: TGTGCCAGCAGCTTGATGAGCTCCTACAATGAGCAGTTCTTC
CDR3: CASSLMSSYNEQFF

J: TRBJ1-6
V: TRBV5-1
D: .
size: .
length: 15
DNA: TGCGCCAGCAGCTTGGACAGGGTAGAAAATTCACCCCTCCACTTT
CDR3: CASSLDRVENSPLHF

J: TRBJ1-6
V: TRBV19
D: .
size: .
length: 14
DNA: TGTGCCAGTAGCAATGGACATTCAAATTCACCCCTCCACTTT
CDR3: CASSNGHSNSPLHF

J: TRBJ2-6
V: TRBV5-5
D: TRBD1
size: .
length: 19
DNA: TGTGCCAGCAGCCTTATTCCACGACAGGGGGCAACTGGGGCCAACGTCCTGACTTTC
CDR3: CASSLIPRQGATGANVLTF

J: TRBJ1-5
V: TRBV2
D: .
size: .
length: 12
DNA: TGTGCCAGCAGTGAACGTACAGTGCCCCAGCATTTT
CDR3: CASSERTVPQHF

J: TRBJ1-2
V: TRBV2
D: .
size: .
length: 15
DNA: TGTGCCAGCAGTGCTTTTTTCTCCGGCGGGGAGAACTACACCTTC
CDR3: CASSAFFSGGENYTF

J: TRBJ2-7
V: TRBV9
D: TRBD2
size: .
length: 15
DNA: TGTGCCAGCAGCGTAATGCCTAGCGGAACCTACGAGCAGTACTTC
CDR3: CASSVMPSGTYEQYF

J: TRBJ1-1
V: TRBV6-1
D: .
size: .
length: 14
DNA: TGTGCCAGCAGCCCCCTTAGTTTGAACACTGAAGCTTTCTTT
CDR3: CASSPLSLNTEAFF

J: TRBJ2-7
V: TRBV2
D: TRBD1
size: .
length: 13
DNA: TGTGCCAGCAGTCCAACAGGGGGCTACGAGCAGTACTTC
CDR3: CASSPTGGYEQYF

J: TRBJ2-3
V: TRBV2
D: .
size: .
length: 11
DNA: TGTGCCAGCAGAGGGGTTGATACGCAGTATTTT
CDR3: CASRGVDTQYF

J: TRBJ1-5
V: TRBV20-1
D: TRBD1
size: .
length: 13
DNA: TGCAGTGCTAGTGAAGGGGGCGATCAGCCCCAGCATTTT
CDR3: CSASEGGDQPQHF

J: TRBJ1-2
V: TRBV5-1
D: .
size: .
length: 14
DNA: TGCGCCAGCAGCTTGTCAGCCGGGTTCTATGGCTACACCTTC
CDR3: CASSLSAGFYGYTF

J: TRBJ2-7
V: TRBV4-2
D: TRBD2
size: once
length: 15
DNA: TGTGCCAGCAGCCAAGATTCCGATCTAGCGGGAGGGCAGTACTTC
CDR3: CASSQDSDLAGGQYF

J: TRBJ1-5
V: TRBV7-9
D: TRBD1
size: .
length: 14
DNA: TGTGCCAGCAGCTGGACAGGGGTTAATCAGCCCCAGCATTTT
CDR3: CASSWTGVNQPQHF

J: TRBJ2-1
V: TRBV19
D: .
size: .
length: 13
DNA: TGTGCCAGTAGTATATCCACTTACAATGAGCAGTTCTTC
CDR3: CASSISTYNEQFF

J: TRBJ2-7
V: TRBV15
D: .
size: .
length: 15
DNA: TGTGCCACCAGCAGACAGGGGATTGCCCCCTACGAGCAGTACTTC
CDR3: CATSRQGIAPYEQYF

J: TRBJ1-2
V: TRBV18
D: TRBD1
size: .
length: 19
DNA: TGTGCCAGCTCACCAGAGGCAGGGACAGGGTATAAACTACTCTATGGCTACACCTTC
CDR3: CASSPEAGTGYKLLYGYTF

J: TRBJ2-7
V: TRBV7-7
D: TRBD1
size: .
length: 14
DNA: TGTGCCAGCAGCAAGGGACAGGGGAACTACGAGCAGTACTTC
CDR3: CASSKGQGNYEQYF

J: TRBJ1-1
V: TRBV6-4
D: TRBD1
size: few
length: 15
DNA: TGTGCCAGCAGGCTGACAGGGGGCAGGGGCACTGAAGCTTTCTTT
CDR3: CASRLTGGRGTEAFF

J: TRBJ2-3
V: TRBV5-1
D: TRBD2
size: .
length: 15
DNA: TGCGCCAGCAAGACCGTGGGACTAACTACAGATACGCAGTATTTT
CDR3: CASKTVGLTTDTQYF

J: TRBJ1-3
V: TRBV2
D: TRBD1
size: .
length: 13
DNA: TGTGCCAGCGCAACAGGGGTTGGGAGCACCATATATTTT
CDR3: CASATGVGSTIYF

J: TRBJ2-7
V: TRBV3-1/TRBV3-2
D: .
size: .
length: 15
DNA: TGTGCCAGCAGCCAGGGGGTCGGGGGAATCTACGAGCAGTACTTC
CDR3: CASSQGVGGIYEQYF

J: TRBJ2-1
V: TRBV6-5
D: .
size: .
length: 13
DNA: TGTGCCAGCAAGGCGGCAGCCTACAATGAGCAGTTCTTC
CDR3: CASKAAAYNEQFF

J: TRBJ2-7
V: TRBV27
D: TRBD1
size: few
length: 15
DNA: TGTGCCAGCAGTTCCGGGACAGCCGCCTACTACGAGCAGTACTTC
CDR3: CASSSGTAAYYEQYF

J: TRBJ1-4
V: TRBV5-1
D: TRBD1
size: .
length: 15
DNA: TGCGCCAGCAGCGATGACAGGGGCTTGGCGGAAAAACTGTTTTTT
CDR3: CASSDDRGLAEKLFF

J: TRBJ2-2
V: TRBV5-1
D: TRBD2
size: .
length: 16
DNA: TGCGCCAGCAGCTTGAGGACTAGCGGCCACACCGGGGAGCTGTTTTTT
CDR3: CASSLRTSGHTGELFF

J: TRBJ2-1
V: TRBV5-1
D: TRBD2
size: .
length: 15
DNA: TGCGCCAGCAGCCTACGGACTAGCGGGAGCAATGAGCAGTTCTTC
CDR3: CASSLRTSGSNEQFF

J: TRBJ2-5
V: TRBV4-1
D: .
size: .
length: 14
DNA: TGCGCCAGCAGCCAAGGGACACTTCAAGAGACCCAGTACTTC
CDR3: CASSQGTLQETQYF

J: TRBJ1-2
V: TRBV12-3/TRBV12-4
D: TRBD1
size: .
length: 13
DNA: TGTGCCAGCAGTCTCGGGACAGGATATGGCTACACCTTC
CDR3: CASSLGTGYGYTF

J: TRBJ1-5
V: TRBV15
D: TRBD1
size: .
length: 17
DNA: TGTGCCACCAGCAGAGTACAGGGGGTGTATAGCAATCAGCCCCAGCATTTT
CDR3: CATSRVQGVYSNQPQHF

J: TRBJ2-1
V: TRBV5-1
D: TRBD2
size: .
length: 16
DNA: TGCGCCAGCAGCCAGGGACTAGCGGGGGTCTACAATGAGCAGTTCTTC
CDR3: CASSQGLAGVYNEQFF

J: TRBJ2-1
V: TRBV3-1/TRBV3-2
D: .
size: few
length: 16
DNA: TGTGCCAGTTCTTTAGCGGCAGTACTCTCCTACAATGAGCAGTTCTTC
CDR3: CASSLAAVLSYNEQFF

J: TRBJ2-5
V: TRBV19
D: TRBD2
size: .
length: 15
DNA: TGTGCCAGTAGTATCAATGGACTAGGTGGAGAGACCCAGTACTTC
CDR3: CASSINGLGGETQYF

J: TRBJ2-4
V: TRBV19
D: TRBD2
size: .
length: 20
DNA: TGTGCCACCCAGGATATATGGGGACTAGCGGGAGGGTACTCCAAAAACATTCAGTACTTC
CDR3: CATQDIWGLAGGYSKNIQYF

J: TRBJ2-2
V: TRBV5-1
D: TRBD1
size: .
length: 16
DNA: TGCGCCAGCAGCTTGATCGGGACAGGGGACACCGGGGAGCTGTTTTTT
CDR3: CASSLIGTGDTGELFF

J: TRBJ2-1
V: TRBV15
D: .
size: .
length: 14
DNA: TGTGCCACCAGCAGAGATGGGCCCAACGATGAGCAGTTCTTC
CDR3: CATSRDGPNDEQFF

J: TRBJ2-7
V: TRBV3-1/TRBV3-2
D: .
size: .
length: 12
DNA: TGTGCCAGCAGCCAAATGTCATACGAGCAGTACTTC
CDR3: CASSQMSYEQYF

J: TRBJ2-3
V: TRBV6-5
D: TRBD2
size: .
length: 15
DNA: TGTGCCAGCAAAGGACTAGCGGGGGGGCAGAGTACGCAGTATTTT
CDR3: CASKGLAGGQSTQYF

J: TRBJ1-4
V: TRBV18
D: .
size: .
length: 15
DNA: TGTGCCAGCTCACCAGCCCCAGGGGTACAGGAAAAACTGTTTTTT
CDR3: CASSPAPGVQEKLFF

J: TRBJ1-3
V: TRBV6-6
D: TRBD1
size: .
length: 13
DNA: TGTGCCAGCGGACAGGCCTCTGGAAACACCATATATTTT
CDR3: CASGQASGNTIYF

J: TRBJ1-2
V: TRBV15
D: TRBD1
size: .
length: 16
DNA: TGTGCCACCAGCAGGGACGCTCGACAGGGACTTTATGGCTACACCTTC
CDR3: CATSRDARQGLYGYTF

J: TRBJ1-5
V: TRBV18
D: .
size: .
length: 14
DNA: TGTGCCAGCTCACCATCAGGGATGGGTCAGCCCCAGCATTTT
CDR3: CASSPSGMGQPQHF

J: TRBJ2-7
V: TRBV11-2
D: .
size: many
length: 13
DNA: TGTGCCAGCAGCAACGACGGGTCCTACGAGCAGTACTTC
CDR3: CASSNDGSYEQYF

J: TRBJ2-7
V: TRBV11-3
D: .
size: .
length: 12
DNA: TGTGCCAGCAGCTCCTCTTCCTACGAGCAGTACTTC
CDR3: CASSSSSYEQYF

J: TRBJ2-2
V: TRBV19
D: TRBD2
size: .
length: 17
DNA: TGTGCCAGTACGAGCGATAGCGGGGGGCTTAACACCGGGGAGCTGTTTTTT
CDR3: CASTSDSGGLNTGELFF

J: TRBJ2-3
V: TRBV9
D: .
size: .
length: 13
DNA: TGTGCCAGCAGCAAAACTAGCACAGATACGCAGTATTTT
CDR3: CASSKTSTDTQYF

J: TRBJ2-5
V: TRBV5-1
D: TRBD2
size: .
length: 16
DNA: TGCGCCAGCAGCTTGGTCGGTAGCGGGGGGTCAGAGACCCAGTACTTC
CDR3: CASSLVGSGGSETQYF

J: TRBJ2-1
V: TRBV5-4
D: TRBD2
size: .
length: 15
DNA: TGTGCCAGCAGCTCCAGCGGGGGGGCGTACAATGAGCAGTTCTTC
CDR3: CASSSSGGAYNEQFF

J: TRBJ2-7
V: TRBV4-1
D: TRBD1
size: .
length: 15
DNA: TGCGCCAGCAGCCAAGCTGGGACAGGGGTTTACGAGCAGTACTTC
CDR3: CASSQAGTGVYEQYF

J: TRBJ1-4
V: TRBV5-1
D: .
size: .
length: 16
DNA: TGCGCCAGCAGCTTGGATGCGACAACAACTAATGAAAAACTGTTTTTT
CDR3: CASSLDATTTNEKLFF